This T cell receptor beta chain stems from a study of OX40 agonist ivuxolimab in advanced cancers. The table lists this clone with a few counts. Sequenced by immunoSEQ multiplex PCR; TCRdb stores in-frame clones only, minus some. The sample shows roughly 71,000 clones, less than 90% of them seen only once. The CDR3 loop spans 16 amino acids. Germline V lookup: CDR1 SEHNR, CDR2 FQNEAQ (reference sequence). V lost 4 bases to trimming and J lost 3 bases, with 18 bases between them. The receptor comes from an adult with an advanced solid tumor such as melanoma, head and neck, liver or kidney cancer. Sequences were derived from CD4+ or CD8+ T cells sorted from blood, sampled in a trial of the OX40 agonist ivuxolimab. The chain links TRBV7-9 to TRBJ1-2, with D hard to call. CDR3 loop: CASSSHRLRTDYGYTF. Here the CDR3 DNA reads TGTGCCAGCAGCTCACACCGACTTCGGACGGACTATGGCTACACCTTC.